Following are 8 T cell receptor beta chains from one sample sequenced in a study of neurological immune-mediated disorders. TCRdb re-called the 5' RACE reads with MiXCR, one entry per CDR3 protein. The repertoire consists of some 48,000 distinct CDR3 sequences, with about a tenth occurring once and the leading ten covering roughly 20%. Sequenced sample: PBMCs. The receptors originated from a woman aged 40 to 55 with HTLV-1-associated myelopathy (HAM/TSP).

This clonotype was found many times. The CDR3 nucleotides are TGTGCCAGCAGCAAATCCGGGGGGGAGCTGTTTTTT. Its protein is CASSKSGGELFF. V usage is TRBV2 and J usage is TRBJ2-2; no definite D call. V shed 6 bases and J shed 8 bases, with 10 bases lying between them. Germline CDR1 and CDR2: SNHLY and FYNNEI. The CDR3 totals 12 residues. The entire variable domain, with the rest obtained from reference TRBV2 and TRBJ2-2, is as follows: EPEVTQTPSHQVTQMGQEVILRCVPISNHLYFYWYRQILGQKVEFLVSFYNNEISEKSEIFDDQFSVERPDGSNFTLKIRSTKLEDSAMYFCASSKSGGELFFGEGSRLTVL.

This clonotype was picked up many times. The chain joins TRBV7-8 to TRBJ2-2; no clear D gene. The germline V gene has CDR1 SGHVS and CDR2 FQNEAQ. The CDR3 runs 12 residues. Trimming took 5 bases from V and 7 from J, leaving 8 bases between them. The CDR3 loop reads CASSPSRGELFF. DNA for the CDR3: TGTGCCAGCAGCCCCTCCCGCGGGGAGCTGTTTTTT.

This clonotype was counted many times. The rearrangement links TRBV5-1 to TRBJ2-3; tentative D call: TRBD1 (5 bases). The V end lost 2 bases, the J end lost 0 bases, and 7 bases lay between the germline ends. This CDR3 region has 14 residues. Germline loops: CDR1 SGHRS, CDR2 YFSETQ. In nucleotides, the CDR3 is TGCGCCAGCAGCTTAAGACAGAGCACAGATACGCAGTATTTT. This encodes CASSLRQSTDTQYF.

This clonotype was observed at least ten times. CDR3 protein: CASNNGGTGFQHF. CDR3 nucleotide sequence: TGTGCCAGCAACAACGGAGGGACAGGGTTCCAGCATTTT. V usage is TRBV6-2 or TRBV6-3 and J usage is TRBJ1-5; TRBD1 matches at 9 bases. CDR1 MNHEY and CDR2 SVGEGT come from the germline V gene. The J segment lost 12 bases and the V segment lost 7 bases, leaving 10 bases of the junction unmatched. CDR3 size: 13 residues.

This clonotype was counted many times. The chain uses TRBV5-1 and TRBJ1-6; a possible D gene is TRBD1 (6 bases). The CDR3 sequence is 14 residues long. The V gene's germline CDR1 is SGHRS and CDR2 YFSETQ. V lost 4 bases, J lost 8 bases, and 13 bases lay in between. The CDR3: CASSGGTPDSPLHF. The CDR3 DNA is TGCGCCAGCAGCGGAGGGACACCAGATTCACCCCTCCACTTT.

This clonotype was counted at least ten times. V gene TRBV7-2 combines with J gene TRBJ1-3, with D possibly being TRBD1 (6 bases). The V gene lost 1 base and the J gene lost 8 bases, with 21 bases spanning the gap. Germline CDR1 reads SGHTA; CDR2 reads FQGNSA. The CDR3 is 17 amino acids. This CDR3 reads CASSLERLLGARDTIYF. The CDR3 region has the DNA TGTGCCAGCAGCTTAGAACGCCTCCTGGGGGCTAGAGACACCATATATTTT.

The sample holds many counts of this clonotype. Written as DNA, the CDR3 is TGTGCCAGCAGTTACAGGTTCCCGAACACCGGGGAGCTGTTTTTT. It encodes CASSYRFPNTGELFF. The chain is built from TRBV6-5 and TRBJ2-2; D ambiguous. The CDR3 spans 15 residues. Germline CDR1 reads MNHEY; CDR2 reads SVGAGI. V was pared by 2 bases and J by 0 bases, with 7 bases between.

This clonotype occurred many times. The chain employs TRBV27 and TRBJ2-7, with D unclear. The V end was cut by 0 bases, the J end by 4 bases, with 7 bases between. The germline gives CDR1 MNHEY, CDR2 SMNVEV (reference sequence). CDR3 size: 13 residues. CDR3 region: CASSLSDGYEQYF. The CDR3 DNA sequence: TGTGCCAGCAGTTTATCAGACGGGTACGAGCAGTACTTC.